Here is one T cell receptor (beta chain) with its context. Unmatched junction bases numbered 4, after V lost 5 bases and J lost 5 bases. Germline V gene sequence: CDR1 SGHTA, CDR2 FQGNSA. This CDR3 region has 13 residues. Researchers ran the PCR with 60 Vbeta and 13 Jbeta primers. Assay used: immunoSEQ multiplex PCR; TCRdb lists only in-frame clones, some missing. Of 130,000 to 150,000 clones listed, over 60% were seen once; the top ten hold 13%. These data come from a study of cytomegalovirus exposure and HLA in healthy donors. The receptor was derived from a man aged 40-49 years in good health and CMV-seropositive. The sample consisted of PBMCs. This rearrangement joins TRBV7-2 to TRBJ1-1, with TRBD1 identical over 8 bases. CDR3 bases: TGTGCCAGCAGCGGTCACAGGGGGACTGAAGCTTTCTTT. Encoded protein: CASSGHRGTEAFF.